This T cell receptor (beta chain) was sequenced during a study of blood T cell repertoires in COVID-19. Study as a whole: Donors in the United States, Italy and Spain gave samples during acute or convalescent COVID-19. PBMCs, B-cell-depleted T cells, or T cells were the source of the cDNA or gDNA that made up the material.

Source study methods: Reference gene primer amplification in the assay estimated nucleated cell counts. The method was immunoSEQ multiplex PCR; TCRdb's version includes in-frame clones alone and lacks a portion of them. That table supplies the V and J calls and clone size; D and trimming were determined from the DNA. The profile shows roughly 260,000 clones, 75% to 95% of them singletons. This CDR3 spans 15 amino acids. Germline CDR1 is SGHDN and CDR2 is FVKESK. With 4 bases removed from V and 2 bases from J, the gap between germline ends came to 13 bases. Followed over time, Seattle patients had been enrolled while infection was active.

This clonotype was sampled from a person in their late teens or twenties with COVID-19, enrolled during active disease. V is TRBV14 and J is TRBJ2-3; possible D gene TRBD2, 6 bases. Sequenced material: peripheral blood. CDR3 in amino acids: CASSLSGSHTDTQYF. The CDR3 DNA reads TGTGCCAGCAGCCTCAGCGGGTCTCACACAGATACGCAGTATTTT.